The next 3 T cell receptor beta chains were all read from a single sample in a study of graft-versus-host responses after intestinal transplantation (dated by TCRdb to about 2021). Dithiothreitol, EDTA incubations and collagenase D digestion were used to isolate intraepithelial and lamina propria lymphocytes from graft specimens. The method was the immunoSEQ multiplex PCR assay. The source is immuneACCESS, and TCRdb retained only in-frame sequences with V and J called. Part of the clones is not carried over; for the studies checked, unresolved V genes explain less than half of this, and the remainder is unexplained. For this sample there are 25,000 to 30,000 clones; about four fifths appear just once. The leading ten clones occupy approximately 3% of the sample. The material was ileum tissue, obtained 98 days after intestinal transplantation. Receptor source: a human patient who received an intestinal transplant, so some T cells may come from the graft donor.

The chain combines TRBV4-1 with TRBJ1-2; possible D gene TRBD1, 5 bases. CDR1 and CDR2 (germline): MGHRA, YSYEKL. CDR3 length: 15 residues. Trimming took 1 base from V and 8 from J, leaving 17 bases between them. CDR3 sequence (DNA): TGCGCCAGCAGCCAAGGGTTTGGTTTGGGGGACGGCTACACCTTC. Amino acid sequence: CASSQGFGLGDGYTF.

The chain has TRBV19 and TRBJ1-5, with D possibly TRBD1 on 5 matching bases. The CDR3 covers 13 residues. The V gene lost 4 bases and the J gene lost 5 bases, with 9 bases spanning the gap. Germline V gives CDR1 LNHDA, CDR2 SQIVND (reference sequence). This CDR3 reads CASSTQGYQPQHF. CDR3 coding DNA: TGTGCCAGTAGTACCCAGGGTTATCAGCCCCAGCATTTT.

The V gene is TRBV4-1, the J gene TRBJ2-2; D may be TRBD2 (5 bases). Per the germline V gene, CDR1 is MGHRA and CDR2 is YSYEKL. CDR3 length: 15 residues. Deletions cut 3 bases from V and 3 bases from J, with 11 bases between. Here the CDR3 reads CASSQARDYTGELFF. CDR3 DNA sequence: TGCGCCAGCAGCCAGGCCCGGGATTACACCGGGGAGCTGTTTTTT.